This T cell receptor (beta chain) originates from a study of graft-versus-host responses after intestinal transplantation. Overall study context: Anti-thymocyte globulin was used for induction in all recipients, who then took tacrolimus and steroids for approximately three years.

Clones were sequenced by immunoSEQ multiplex PCR, and TCRdb holds only the in-frame ones, with some missing. The sample includes under 140,000 clones, about 94% of them seen just once. On this clone itself: The target antigen is unknown.

Germline V gene data show CDR1 as LGHNT and CDR2 as FRNRAP. This CDR3 contains 13 residues. Trimming stripped 5 bases from V and 0 bases from J, with 8 bases between. The TCR comes from a human donor who received an intestinal transplant. The chain has TRBV12-5 and TRBJ2-7, with a tentative D call TRBD1 (6 bases). Sequenced here: unstimulated CD8+ T cells sorted from spleen or lymph node cells, sampled before intestinal transplant. CDR3 coding DNA: TGTGCTAGTGGTAAGGACAGCTCCTACGAGCAGTACTTC. Its translation: CASGKDSSYEQYF.